The clone carrying this TCR beta chain was counted between two and nine times. Its antigen is not identified. The data stem from a study of beta chain features in type 1 diabetes. General study findings and limits: TCRB rearrangement may or may not be influenced by HLA type; here this remained unresolved. Among patients with Type 1 diabetes, TCRB CDR3s were moderately but significantly shorter in every one of the four CD4+ subsets.

The whole isolated RNA underwent reverse transcription, so sequencing captured expressed TCRB transcripts. Sequenced by immunoSEQ multiplex PCR; TCRdb stores in-frame clones only, minus some. The table records 600,000 to 750,000 clones, about an eighth of them present only once. CDR1 and CDR2 from the germline V gene are MNHEY and SVGAGI. Deletions cut 2 bases from V and 3 bases from J, with 2 bases between. The CDR3 is 13 residues long. What was sequenced was naive CD4+ T cells from blood. The TCR sequence derives from a man younger than 45 with type 1 diabetes. V usage is TRBV6-5 and J usage is TRBJ2-6; D gene uncertain. The CDR3 bases are TGTGCCAGCAGTTACGGTGGGGCCAACGTCCTGACTTTC. Translated, it gives CASSYGGANVLTF.